This TCR beta chain was sequenced in a study of blood T cell repertoires in COVID-19. Overall study context: Spain, Italy and the United States supplied samples that represented acute and convalescent COVID-19.

Two negative PCRs, clearance, or symptom resolution were required of recovered Cohort 3 donors. Produced via immunoSEQ multiplex PCR; TCRdb's table is partial and in-frame only. This sample has more than 250,000 clones; approximately 90% occur once, and the top ten carry around 5.9%. Sequenced material: PBMCs or T cells enriched from blood (not recorded which). The TCR originated in a woman younger than 45 who had recovered from COVID-19.

The CDR3 protein is CASSQVRRTSGGIEQYF. CDR3 bases: TGTGCCAGCAGCCAAGTACGGAGGACTAGCGGGGGGATCGAGCAGTACTTC. The V gene is TRBV4-2, the J gene TRBJ2-7, with 14 bases that match TRBD2. Losses at the gene ends were 1 base for V and 6 bases for J; bases not matched to a gene: 8. CDR3 length equals 17 residues. Germline V gene data show CDR1 as LGHNA and CDR2 as YNFKEQ.